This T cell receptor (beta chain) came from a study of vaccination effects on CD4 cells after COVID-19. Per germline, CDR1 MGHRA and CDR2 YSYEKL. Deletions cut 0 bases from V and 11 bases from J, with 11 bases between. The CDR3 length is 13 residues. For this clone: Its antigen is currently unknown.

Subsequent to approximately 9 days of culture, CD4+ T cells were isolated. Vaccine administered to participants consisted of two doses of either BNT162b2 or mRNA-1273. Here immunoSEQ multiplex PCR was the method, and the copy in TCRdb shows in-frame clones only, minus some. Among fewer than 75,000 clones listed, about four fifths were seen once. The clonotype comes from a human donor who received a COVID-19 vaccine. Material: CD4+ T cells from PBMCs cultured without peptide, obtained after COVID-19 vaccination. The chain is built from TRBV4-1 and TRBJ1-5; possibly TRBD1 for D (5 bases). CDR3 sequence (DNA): TGCGCCAGCAGCCAAGATCGGGGGATGACCCAGCATTTT. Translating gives CASSQDRGMTQHF.